The 9 T cell receptor beta chains listed next were all sequenced from one sample in a study of blood T cells in healthy people across ages. Together with a sample-barcoded 5' primer, a J-beta primer mix was included in a second PCR lasting about 6 to 12 cycles. From the 5' RACE reads, TCRdb called clonotypes with MiXCR, one entry per CDR3 protein. The table shows about a million distinct CDR3 sequences, with 51% occurring only once. Source material: blood. Receptors originate from a woman between 55 and 75 years old in good health.

This clonotype was counted a single time. The V and J genes are TRBV11-1 and TRBJ1-1, with 11 positions matching TRBD1. With V trimmed by 4 bases and J by 0 bases, 7 bases remained unmatched. CDR1 is SGHAT and CDR2 is FQDESV in the germline V gene (reference sequence). The CDR3 is 17 amino acids. DNA for the CDR3: TGTGCCAGCAGCTGGAGCCGGACAGGGGGCCTGAACACTGAAGCTTTCTTT. This codes for CASSWSRTGGLNTEAFF.

The chain employs TRBV7-9 and TRBJ1-5; 7 bases agree with TRBD1. The CDR3 is 14 residues long. The germline CDR1 and CDR2 sequences are SEHNR and FQNEAQ (reference sequence). V was clipped by 6 bases and J by 5 bases; unmatched bases: 7. The DNA of the CDR3 is TGTGCCAGCAGTCAGACAGGGCCCGATCAGCCCCAGCATTTT. This encodes CASSQTGPDQPQHF.

This clonotype was seen only a few times. The V gene is TRBV7-2, the J gene TRBJ1-2, with D hard to call. V gave up 5 bases and J gave up 4 bases, with 17 bases separating them. The CDR3 covers 15 residues. CDR1 is SGHTA and CDR2 is FQGNSA in the germline V gene. This CDR3 reads CASSGRRGFAYGYTF. DNA for the CDR3: TGTGCCAGCAGCGGCCGGAGAGGTTTCGCCTATGGCTACACCTTC. The full variable domain, its missing parts supplied by reference TRBV7-2 and TRBJ1-2, is GAGVSQSPSNKVTEKGKDVELRCDPISGHTALYWYRQSLGQGLEFLIYFQGNSAPDKSGLPSDRFSAERTGGSVSTLTIQRTQQEDSAVYLCASSGRRGFAYGYTFGSGTRLTVV.

The CDR3 spells CSESQGASETQYF. In DNA form, the CDR3 reads TGCAGCGAATCCCAGGGGGCCTCGGAGACCCAGTACTTC. This chain connects TRBV29-1 to TRBJ2-5, with 8 bases lining up with TRBD1. The V gene's germline CDR1 is SQVTM and CDR2 ANQGSEA. The CDR3 contains 13 residues. The V segment lost 7 bases and the J segment 5 bases; nucleotides outside the gene matches: 9.

The chain uses TRBV6-5 and TRBJ2-7; 13 bases align to TRBD2. The CDR3 consists of 15 residues. The ends lost 8 bases at V and 4 bases at J; junction bases unmatched: 8. CDR1 is MNHEY, CDR2 SVGAGI, per germline. Here the CDR3 reads CASGSGTSGTYEQYF. The CDR3 DNA is TGTGCCAGCGGGTCCGGGACTAGCGGGACGTACGAGCAGTACTTC.

The table lists this clonotype with a few counts. J is TRBJ2-4 and V is TRBV11-2; 13 bases align to TRBD2. The better agreement between TRBJ2-7 and the DNA end casts doubt on the J call. CDR3 length: 17 residues. CDR1 and CDR2 from the germline V gene are SGHAT and FQNNGV. In DNA form, the CDR3 reads TGTGCCAGCAGCTTAGGTTCACTAGCGGGAGGGCTCTACGAGCAGTACTTC. Translation: CASSLGSLAGGLYEQYF.

This chain uses TRBV20-1 with TRBJ2-1; TRBD2 aligns across 8 bases. This CDR3 is 16 amino acids long. The germline V gene encodes CDR1 DFQATT and CDR2 SNEGSKA (reference sequence). The V and J ends lost 0 bases and 3 bases, in that order; junction bases with no gene match: 7. As DNA, the CDR3 is TGCAGTGCTAGAGAGGGACTAGTTGTGAGCTACAATGAGCAGTTCTTC. This encodes CSAREGLVVSYNEQFF.

This chain links TRBV2 with TRBJ2-3, with D maybe TRBD2 (7 bases). The V end lost 4 bases, the J end lost 5 bases, and 16 bases lay between the germline ends. Germline lookup yields CDR1 SNHLY and CDR2 FYNNEI. This CDR3 has 15 amino acids. The CDR3 bases are TGTGCCAGCAGTGTTCTTCGGGGGGCGGGAGATACGCAGTATTTT. This translates into CASSVLRGAGDTQYF.

This rearrangement joins TRBV14 to TRBJ2-4; D call uncertain. The CDR3 extends over 16 amino acids. The germline V and J ends were trimmed by 2 bases and 0 bases, with 11 bases remaining between them. Germline V lookup: CDR1 SGHDN, CDR2 FVKESK. In nucleotides, the CDR3 is TGTGCCAGCAGCCAAAGTTCACTTCTAGCCAAAAACATTCAGTACTTC. Translated, it gives CASSQSSLLAKNIQYF.